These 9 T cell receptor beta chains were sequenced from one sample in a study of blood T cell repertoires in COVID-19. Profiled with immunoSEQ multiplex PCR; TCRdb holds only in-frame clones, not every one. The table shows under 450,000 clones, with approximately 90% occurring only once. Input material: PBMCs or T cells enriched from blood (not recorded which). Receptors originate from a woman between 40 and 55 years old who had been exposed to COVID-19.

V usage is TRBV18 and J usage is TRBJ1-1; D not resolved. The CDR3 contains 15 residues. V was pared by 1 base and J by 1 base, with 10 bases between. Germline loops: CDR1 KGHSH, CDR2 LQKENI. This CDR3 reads CASSPQRWGNTEAFF. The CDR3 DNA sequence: TGTGCCAGCTCACCACAGCGGTGGGGGAACACTGAAGCTTTCTTT.

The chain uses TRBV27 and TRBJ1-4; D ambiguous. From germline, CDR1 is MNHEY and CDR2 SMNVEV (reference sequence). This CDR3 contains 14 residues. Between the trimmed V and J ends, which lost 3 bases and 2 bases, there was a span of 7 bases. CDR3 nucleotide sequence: TGTGCCAGCAGTTTGAGTGGTACTAATGAAAAACTGTTTTTT. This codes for CASSLSGTNEKLFF.

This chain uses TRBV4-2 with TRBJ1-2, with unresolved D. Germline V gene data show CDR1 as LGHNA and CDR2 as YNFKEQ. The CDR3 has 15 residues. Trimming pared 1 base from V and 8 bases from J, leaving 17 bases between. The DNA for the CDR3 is TGTGCCAGCAGCCAAGTCAATCCGGGGTCGGAAGGCTACACCTTC. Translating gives CASSQVNPGSEGYTF.

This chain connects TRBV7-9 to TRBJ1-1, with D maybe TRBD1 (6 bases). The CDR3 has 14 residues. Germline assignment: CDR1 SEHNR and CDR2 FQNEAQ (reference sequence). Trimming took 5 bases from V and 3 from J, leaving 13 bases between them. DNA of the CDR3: TGTGCCAGCAGCGTTGCAGGGGTGGACACTGAAGCTTTCTTT. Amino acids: CASSVAGVDTEAFF.

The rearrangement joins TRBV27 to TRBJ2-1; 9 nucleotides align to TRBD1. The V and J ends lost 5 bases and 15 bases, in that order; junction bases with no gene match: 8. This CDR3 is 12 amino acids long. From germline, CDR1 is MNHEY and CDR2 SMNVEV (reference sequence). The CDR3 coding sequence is TGTGCCAGCAGTCGGACCGGACAGGGGAGGTTCTTC. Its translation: CASSRTGQGRFF.

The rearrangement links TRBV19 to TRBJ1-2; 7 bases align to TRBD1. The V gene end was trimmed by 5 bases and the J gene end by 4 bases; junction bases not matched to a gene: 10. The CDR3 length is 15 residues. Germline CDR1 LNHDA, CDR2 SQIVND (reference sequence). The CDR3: CASSDPRGISYGYTF. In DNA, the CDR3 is TGTGCCAGTAGTGACCCCAGGGGGATCAGCTATGGCTACACCTTC.

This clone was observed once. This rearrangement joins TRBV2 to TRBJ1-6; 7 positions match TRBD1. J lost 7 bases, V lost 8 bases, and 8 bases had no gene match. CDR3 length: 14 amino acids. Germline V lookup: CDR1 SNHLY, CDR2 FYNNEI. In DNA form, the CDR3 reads TGTGCCAGCGAACGGGACAGCGGGAATTCACCCCTCCACTTT. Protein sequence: CASERDSGNSPLHF.

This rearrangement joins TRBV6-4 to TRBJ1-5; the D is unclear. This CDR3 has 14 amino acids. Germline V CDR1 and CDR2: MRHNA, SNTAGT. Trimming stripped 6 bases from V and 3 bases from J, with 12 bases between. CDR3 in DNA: TGTGCCAGCAGGGGCAACCAATCCAATCAGCCCCAGCATTTT. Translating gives CASRGNQSNQPQHF.

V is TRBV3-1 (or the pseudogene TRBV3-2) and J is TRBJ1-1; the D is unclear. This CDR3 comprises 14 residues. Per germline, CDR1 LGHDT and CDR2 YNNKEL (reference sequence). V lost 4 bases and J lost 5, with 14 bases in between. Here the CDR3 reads CASSPRSLGTEAFF. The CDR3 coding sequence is TGTGCCAGCAGCCCTAGATCCCTTGGGACTGAAGCTTTCTTT.